Listed below are T cell receptor beta chains from one sample, sequenced in a study of glioma-infiltrating T cells after dendritic cell vaccination. Sequencing used immunoSEQ multiplex PCR; TCRdb keeps in-frame clones, though not all of them. The sample lists more than 60,000 clones; approximately 78% were seen once. Source: blood, taken before dendritic cell vaccination. The receptors stem from a human donor with glioblastoma. The CDR3 runs from the conserved cysteine through the conserved F or W. Fields, in order: D gene, V gene, clone size, J gene, CDR3 protein, CDR3 DNA. A D gene is named only where the DNA matches it firmly. Only some rows state a clone size, as once, few, many or a class for expanded clones.

-,TRBV18,-,TRBJ2-2,CASSPVQGNTGELFF,TGTGCCAGCTCACCAGTGCAGGGTAACACCGGGGAGCTGTTTTTT
-,TRBV5-1,-,TRBJ1-1,CASSVPGAEAFF,TGCGCCAGCAGTGTGCCGGGGGCTGAAGCTTTCTTT
-,TRBV18,-,TRBJ1-5,CASSPGGNRPQHF,TGTGCCAGCTCACCAGGCGGCAATCGGCCCCAGCATTTT
-,TRBV6-6,many,TRBJ2-7,CASSPYYEQYF,TGTGCCAGCAGTCCTTACTACGAGCAGTACTTC
TRBD1,TRBV19,few,TRBJ2-7,CASSIQVPTGVSYEQYF,TGTGCCAGTAGTATTCAGGTCCCGACAGGGGTGTCCTACGAGCAGTACTTC
-,TRBV6-5,-,TRBJ2-7,CASSASYEQYF,TGTGCCAGCAGCGCGTCCTACGAGCAGTACTTC
-,TRBV19,few,TRBJ1-5,CASSGGIYNQPQHF,TGTGCCAGTAGTGGGGGGATCTACAATCAGCCCCAGCATTTT
TRBD1,TRBV28,-,TRBJ1-1,CASSSPGTATEAFF,TGTGCCAGCAGTTCCCCCGGGACAGCCACTGAAGCTTTCTTT
TRBD1,TRBV10-2,few,TRBJ1-3,CASRTGTAGNTIYF,TGCGCCAGCAGGACAGGGACAGCTGGAAACACCATATATTTT
-,TRBV6-6,once,TRBJ1-2,CASAPTAEGAGGGYTF,TGTGCCAGCGCGCCTACAGCAGAGGGCGCGGGAGGTGGCTACACCTTC
-,TRBV28,-,TRBJ1-1,CASSETARPEAFF,TGTGCCAGCAGCGAAACCGCGCGCCCAGAAGCTTTCTTT
-,TRBV12-2,few,TRBJ2-3,CASRLKRRLAPTDTQYF,TGTGCAAGTCGCTTGAAGCGGCGACTAGCGCCGACAGATACGCAGTATTTT
TRBD1,TRBV10-3,-,TRBJ1-1,CAISELGTGSSIAFF,TGTGCCATCAGTGAGCTCGGGACAGGGAGTTCTATAGCTTTCTTT
TRBD2,TRBV28,-,TRBJ2-7,CASSGGGAWREQYF,TGTGCCAGCAGTGGCGGGGGGGCCTGGCGCGAGCAGTACTTC
-,TRBV10-2,few,TRBJ2-7,CASSESLAHEQYF,TGCGCCAGCAGTGAGTCTCTAGCCCACGAGCAGTACTTC
TRBD1,TRBV7-9,-,TRBJ1-4,CASSLVPDRTLEKLFF,TGTGCCAGCAGCTTAGTCCCGGACAGGACCCTTGAAAAACTGTTTTTT
-,TRBV14,-,TRBJ1-1,CASSQVVTEAFF,TGTGCCAGCAGCCAAGTAGTCACTGAAGCTTTCTTT
TRBD1,TRBV28,-,TRBJ1-2,CASSPPGTGRGYTF,TGTGCCAGCAGTCCACCTGGGACAGGAAGGGGCTACACCTTC
-,TRBV4-1,-,TRBJ1-6,CASRSGGAVDSPLHF,TGCGCCTCCCGGTCGGGGGGCGCCGTTGATTCACCCCTCCACTTT
TRBD1,TRBV4-1,-,TRBJ2-1,CASSQGRQGGLNEQFF,TGCGCCAGCAGCCAAGGTAGACAGGGGGGTTTGAATGAGCAGTTCTTC
-,TRBV12-5,-,TRBJ2-5,CASGLGGETQYF,TGTGCTAGTGGTTTGGGCGGAGAGACCCAGTACTTC
-,TRBV27,few,TRBJ2-3,CASGHLDMFADTQYF,TGTGCCAGCGGACACTTGGACATGTTCGCAGATACGCAGTATTTT
-,TRBV6-6,few,TRBJ1-5,CASRQTGGQPQHF,TGTGCCAGCAGACAGACCGGCGGGCAGCCCCAGCATTTT
TRBD1,TRBV18,-,TRBJ1-2,CASSQWDREAYGYTF,TGTGCCAGCTCACAGTGGGACAGAGAAGCGTATGGCTACACCTTC
TRBD1,TRBV6-1,-,TRBJ1-1,CASSVRDRLEAFF,TGTGCCAGCAGTGTCCGGGACAGGCTCGAAGCTTTCTTT
TRBD1,TRBV6-5,-,TRBJ1-1,CASSSGQARSTEAFF,TGTGCCAGCAGCTCGGGACAGGCGAGGAGCACTGAAGCTTTCTTT
-,TRBV18,-,TRBJ2-6,CASSFTGSSSGANVLTF,TGTGCCAGCTCCTTCACAGGATCTAGCTCTGGGGCCAACGTCCTGACTTTC
-,TRBV14,-,TRBJ1-1,CASSPLRAGLNTEAFF,TGTGCCAGCAGCCCCCTAAGGGCGGGTTTGAACACTGAAGCTTTCTTT
-,TRBV6-1,-,TRBJ1-1,CASSRPTNQNTEAFF,TGTGCCAGCAGTCGCCCGACAAATCAGAACACTGAAGCTTTCTTT
TRBD1,TRBV7-9,-,TRBJ1-1,CASTLNSGTGIWTEAFF,TGTGCCAGCACCTTAAACTCGGGGACAGGGATTTGGACTGAAGCTTTCTTT
-,TRBV5-1,-,TRBJ2-1,CASSLVRGEQFF,TGCGCCAGCAGCTTAGTCCGGGGTGAGCAGTTCTTC
-,TRBV18,many,TRBJ2-7,CASSPGTGLSYEQYF,TGTGCCAGCTCACCAGGGACTGGCCTATCCTACGAGCAGTACTTC
-,TRBV4-1,-,TRBJ2-7,CASSLRTAYEQYF,TGCGCCAGCAGCCTCCGGACAGCCTACGAGCAGTACTTC
TRBD1,TRBV6-4,-,TRBJ1-1,CASSDNPGGNTEAFF,TGTGCCAGCAGTGACAACCCAGGGGGGAACACTGAAGCTTTCTTT
-,TRBV5-1,-,TRBJ2-7,CASSWETGYEQYF,TGCGCCAGCAGCTGGGAGACAGGCTACGAGCAGTACTTC
-,TRBV7-9,-,TRBJ2-7,CASTRASYEQYF,TGTGCCAGCACTCGAGCTTCCTACGAGCAGTACTTC
TRBD1,TRBV6-1,-,TRBJ2-5,CASSQTQGAVDWYF,TGTGCCAGCAGTCAGACACAGGGGGCAGTTGACTGGTACTTC
-,TRBV29-1,-,TRBJ1-2,CSVGGGAPGYTF,TGCAGCGTTGGTGGGGGGGCCCCCGGCTACACCTTC
-,TRBV9,-,TRBJ1-4,CASSGTDYNEKLFF,TGTGCCAGCAGCGGGACAGACTATAATGAAAAACTGTTTTTT
-,TRBV19,-,TRBJ2-7,CASGRTGVYEQYF,TGTGCCAGCGGACGGACTGGGGTCTACGAGCAGTACTTC
-,TRBV7-8,-,TRBJ2-1,CASSPNRGGYNEQFF,TGTGCCAGCAGCCCCAACAGGGGGGGCTACAATGAGCAGTTCTTC
-,TRBV29-1,-,TRBJ2-7,CSVATRKGSSYEQYF,TGCAGCGTCGCTACCCGGAAGGGGTCATCCTACGAGCAGTACTTC
TRBD2,TRBV7-8,-,TRBJ2-1,CASSSVAGGRGEQFF,TGTGCCAGCAGCTCGGTAGCGGGGGGGCGTGGTGAGCAGTTCTTC
TRBD2,TRBV2,-,TRBJ2-3,CASMGPAGELSTDTQYF,TGTGCCAGCATGGGCCCAGCGGGGGAGCTAAGCACAGATACGCAGTATTTT
-,TRBV4-1,-,TRBJ1-6,CASSFRRVDSPLHF,TGCGCCAGCAGCTTTCGACGGGTGGATTCACCCCTCCACTTT